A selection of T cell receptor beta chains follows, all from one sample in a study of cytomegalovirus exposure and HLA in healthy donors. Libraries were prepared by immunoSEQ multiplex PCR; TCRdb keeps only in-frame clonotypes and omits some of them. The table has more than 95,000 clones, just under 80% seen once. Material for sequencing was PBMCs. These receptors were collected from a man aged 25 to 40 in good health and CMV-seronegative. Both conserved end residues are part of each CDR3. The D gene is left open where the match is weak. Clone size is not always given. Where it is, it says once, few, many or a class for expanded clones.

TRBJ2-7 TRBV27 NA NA TGTGCCAGCAGTTTAGTGCGGGAAACCACCTACGAGCAGTACTTC CASSLVRETTYEQYF
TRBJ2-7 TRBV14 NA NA TGTGCCAGCAGTGGCGGACTCGCACCTAACTACGAGCAGTACTTC CASSGGLAPNYEQYF
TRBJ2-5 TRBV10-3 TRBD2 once TGTGCCATCAGTGATAATCCGGGACTAGGCCAAGAGACCCAGTACTTC CAISDNPGLGQETQYF
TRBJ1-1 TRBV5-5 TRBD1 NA TGTGCCAGCAGCTGGGGAGGGACAGGGGGCACTGAAGCTTTCTTT CASSWGGTGGTEAFF
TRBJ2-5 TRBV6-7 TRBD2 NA TGTGCCAGCAGTTACGACGGGACTAGCGGGGGGGGGAACTTC CASSYDGTSGGGNF
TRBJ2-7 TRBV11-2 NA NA TGTGCCAGCAGCTATGGGAGAGGGCCTTCCTACGAGCAGTACTTC CASSYGRGPSYEQYF
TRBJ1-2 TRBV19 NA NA TGTGCCAGCACCTGGACAGTAAACTATGGCTACACCTTC CASTWTVNYGYTF
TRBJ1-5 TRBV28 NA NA TGTGCCAGCAGTCCCCTTGCCGGTTTGAGTAATCAGCCCCAGCATTTT CASSPLAGLSNQPQHF
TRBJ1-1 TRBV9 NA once TGTGCCAGCAGCGGTGGACGACAGTTAATGAACACTGAAGCTTTCTTT CASSGGRQLMNTEAFF
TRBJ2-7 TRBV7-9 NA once TGTGCCAGCAGCTTAGGGGACTGGCTGTACGAGCAGTACTTC CASSLGDWLYEQYF
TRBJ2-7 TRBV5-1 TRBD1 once TGCGCCAGCAGCTTGGGGAGGACAGGGTATCGACACGAGCAGTACTTC CASSLGRTGYRHEQYF
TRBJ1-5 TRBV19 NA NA TGTGCCAGTAGTATCCGGGAGTTAGGGGGCAATCAGCCCCAGCATTTT CASSIRELGGNQPQHF
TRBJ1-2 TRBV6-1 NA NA TGTGCCAGCTACAAGCACGCAACAGGGCAAGGCTACACCTTC CASYKHATGQGYTF
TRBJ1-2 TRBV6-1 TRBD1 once TGTGCCAGCAGTGATCTGACCGGGACAGGGGACCTTAGCTATGGCTACACCTTC CASSDLTGTGDLSYGYTF
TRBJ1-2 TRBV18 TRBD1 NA TGTGCCAGCTCACCCAAGGGACAGCCCGCGCTCGGCTACACCTTC CASSPKGQPALGYTF
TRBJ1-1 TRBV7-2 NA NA TGTGCCAGCAGCCTCCGGCGGCAGACTGAAGCTTTCTTT CASSLRRQTEAFF
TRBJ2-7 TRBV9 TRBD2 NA TGTGCCAGCAGCGGGGGGACTAGCGGGGACCACGAGCAGTACTTC CASSGGTSGDHEQYF
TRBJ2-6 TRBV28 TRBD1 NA TGTGCCAGCGGCCTGACAGGGCCCGGGGCCAACGTCCTGACTTTC CASGLTGPGANVLTF
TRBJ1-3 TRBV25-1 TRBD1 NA TGTGCCAGCAGTGACCACCCGACAGGGATTGTTGGAAACACCATATATTTT CASSDHPTGIVGNTIYF
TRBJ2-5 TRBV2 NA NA TGTGCCACCGTGAGATTTCAAGAGACCCAGTACTTC CATVRFQETQYF
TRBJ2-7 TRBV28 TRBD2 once TGTGCCAGCGGACTAGCGGGGTCCTACGAGCAGTACTTC CASGLAGSYEQYF
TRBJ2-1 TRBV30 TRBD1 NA TGTGCCTGGAACCCGGGACAGGGGATCAGGGAGCAGTTCTTC CAWNPGQGIREQFF
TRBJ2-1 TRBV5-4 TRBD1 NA TGTGCCAGCAGCTTGAGGACAGGAGATACTAGCTCCTACAATGAGCAGTTCTTC CASSLRTGDTSSYNEQFF
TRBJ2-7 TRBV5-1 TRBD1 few TGCGCCAGCAGCCCCGCCCCCCTCGACAGGGACTACGAGCAGTACTTC CASSPAPLDRDYEQYF
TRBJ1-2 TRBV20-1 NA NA TGCAGTGCTAGACAGGGTTATGGCTACACCTTC CSARQGYGYTF
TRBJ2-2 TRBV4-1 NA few TGCGCCAGCAGCCAAGAGAGCCGGGTTCAAGGGGAGCTGTTTTTT CASSQESRVQGELFF
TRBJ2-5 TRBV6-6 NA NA TGTGCCAGCCAATCGAGGGAGTTGGGAAAGACCCAGTACTTC CASQSRELGKTQYF
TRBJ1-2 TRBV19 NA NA TGTGCCAGTAGTATATTGGGAGAGAACTATGGCTACACCTTC CASSILGENYGYTF
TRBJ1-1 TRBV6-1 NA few TGTGCCAGCAGTGCACAAACTCAGGGGTTGAACACTGAAGCTTTCTTT CASSAQTQGLNTEAFF
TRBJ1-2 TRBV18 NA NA TGTGCCAGCTCACCACCTTCCAGGGTGGCAGGAGGCTACACCTTC CASSPPSRVAGGYTF
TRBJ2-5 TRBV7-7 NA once TGTGCCAGCAGCTCCAACAGTCAAGAGACCCAGTACTTC CASSSNSQETQYF
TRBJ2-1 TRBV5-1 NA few TGCGCCAGCCTCCCACAGAGCGGGCAGCGGAATGAGCAGTTCTTC CASLPQSGQRNEQFF
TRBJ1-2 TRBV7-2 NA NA TGTGCCAGCAGCGGCAGGGTTTCTCCTGGCTACACCTTC CASSGRVSPGYTF
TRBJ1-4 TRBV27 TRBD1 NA TGTGCCAGCGGCGCAGGGGGTGAAAAACTGTTTTTT CASGAGGEKLFF
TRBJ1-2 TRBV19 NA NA TGTGCCAGTAGTATAGGGTCCGGAGCTAACTATGGCTACACCTTC CASSIGSGANYGYTF
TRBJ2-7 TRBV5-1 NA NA TGCGCCAGCAGCTCGTCCTACGAGCAGTACTTC CASSSSYEQYF
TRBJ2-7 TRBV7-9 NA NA TGTGCCAGCAGCTTTGGACAGGAGCAGTACTTC CASSFGQEQYF
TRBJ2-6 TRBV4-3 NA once TGCGCCAGCAGCCAATGGACACACCTAATGGCTGGGGCCAACGTCCTGACTTTC CASSQWTHLMAGANVLTF
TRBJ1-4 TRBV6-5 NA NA TGTGCCAGCAGTACGACAACAACTAATGAAAAACTGTTTTTT CASSTTTTNEKLFF
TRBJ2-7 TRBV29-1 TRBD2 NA TGCAGCGTTGTAGGCGGGAGGGCCTACGAGCAGTACTTC CSVVGGRAYEQYF
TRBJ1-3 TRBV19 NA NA TGTGCCAGTAGTCCGGGACACAACCTACGGAACTCTGGAAACACCATATATTTT CASSPGHNLRNSGNTIYF
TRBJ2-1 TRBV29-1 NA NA TGCAGCGGTTTCGCGTCTATTTCCTACAATGAGCAGTTCTTC CSGFASISYNEQFF
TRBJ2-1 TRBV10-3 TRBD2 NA TGTGCCATCAGTGTGGGGGGGGGAATCTACAATGAGCAGTTCTTC CAISVGGGIYNEQFF
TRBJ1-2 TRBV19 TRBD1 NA TGTGCCAGTAGCCCCTCCGGACAGGGTTTTGGCTACACCTTC CASSPSGQGFGYTF
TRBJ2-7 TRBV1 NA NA TGCACCAGCAGCCAAGGCGTCTGGCGGGCCTACGAGCAGTACTTC CTSSQGVWRAYEQYF
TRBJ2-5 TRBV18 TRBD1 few TGTGCCAGCGAAGACAGGGCACAAGAGACCCAGTACTTC CASEDRAQETQYF
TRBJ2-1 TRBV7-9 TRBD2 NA TGTGCCACCAGGGTGGGGCGGGAGGCCACCTACAATGAGCAGTTCTTC CATRVGREATYNEQFF
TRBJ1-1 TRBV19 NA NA TGTGCCAGTAGTATAGTTCTTTTGAACACTGAAGCTTTCTTT CASSIVLLNTEAFF
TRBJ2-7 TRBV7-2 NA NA TGTGCCAGCAGCACCCTACAGGGTTCCTACGAGCAGTACTTC CASSTLQGSYEQYF
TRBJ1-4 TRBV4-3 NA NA TGCGCCAGCAGCCAAGGGATTCCTGAGGATGAAAAACTGTTTTTT CASSQGIPEDEKLFF
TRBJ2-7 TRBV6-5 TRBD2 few TGTGCCAGCAGGGAGGGGAGCGGGGTAGTCGAGCAGTACTTC CASREGSGVVEQYF
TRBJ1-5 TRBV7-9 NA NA TGTGCCAGCAGCGCAGGAGGGAGAAGCAATCAGCCCCAGCATTTT CASSAGGRSNQPQHF
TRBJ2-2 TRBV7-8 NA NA TGTGCCAGCAGCTCACGGGACAACATAAACGCGAACACCGGGGAGCTGTTTTTT CASSSRDNINANTGELFF
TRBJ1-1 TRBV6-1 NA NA TGTGCCAGCAGTGTTGAGGAGGTCACTGAAGCTTTCTTT CASSVEEVTEAFF
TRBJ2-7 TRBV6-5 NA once TGTGCCGGCCCCGGCGGGCAGTACTTC CAGPGGQYF
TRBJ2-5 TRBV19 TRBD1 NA TGTGCCAGTAGTATCAGGACAGGGGGTAAAGAGACCCAGTACTTC CASSIRTGGKETQYF
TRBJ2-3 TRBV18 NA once TGTGCCAGCGCCTGGGGGGGCAGTACAGATACGCAGTATTTT CASAWGGSTDTQYF
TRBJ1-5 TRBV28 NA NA TGTGCCAGCAGTTTATTTCATCGGCAGGGAAGGAATCAGCCCCAGCATTTT CASSLFHRQGRNQPQHF
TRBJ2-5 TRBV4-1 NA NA TGCGCCAGCAGCTCAAGAGTAGATGTGGAGACCCAGTACTTC CASSSRVDVETQYF